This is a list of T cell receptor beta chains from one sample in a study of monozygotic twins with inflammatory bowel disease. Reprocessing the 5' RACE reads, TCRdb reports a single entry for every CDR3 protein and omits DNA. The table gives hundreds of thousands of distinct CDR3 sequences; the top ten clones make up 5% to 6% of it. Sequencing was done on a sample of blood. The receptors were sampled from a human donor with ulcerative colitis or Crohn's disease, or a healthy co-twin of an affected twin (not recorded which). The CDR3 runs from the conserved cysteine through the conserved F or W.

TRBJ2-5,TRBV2,CASSEYPETQYF
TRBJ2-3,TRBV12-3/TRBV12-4,CASTTSGGTDTQYF
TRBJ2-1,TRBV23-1,CASSRDRNYNEQFF
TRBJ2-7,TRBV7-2,CASSSERVVSYEQYF
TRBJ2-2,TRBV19,CASKASGTINTGELFF
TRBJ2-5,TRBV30,CAWNARGQETQYF
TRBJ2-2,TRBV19,CASSSINLAGGWTGELFF
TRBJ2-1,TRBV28,CASSSAQRTASGEQFF
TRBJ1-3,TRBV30,CAWSRSGNTIYF
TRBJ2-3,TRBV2,CASSDISFYGTGTDTQYF
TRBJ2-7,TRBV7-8,CASSLGRDRSYEQYF
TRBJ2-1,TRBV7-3,CASSLLGDRADEQFF
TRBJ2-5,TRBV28,CASSRDRPQETQYF
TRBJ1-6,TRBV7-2,CASSLGTGTNSPLHF
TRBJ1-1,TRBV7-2,CASSLVGGAYFSEAFF
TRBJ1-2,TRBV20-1,CSVEDRARRGYTF
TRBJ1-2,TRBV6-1,CASSGTANSYGYTF
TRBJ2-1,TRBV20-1,CSAGEFTNEQFF
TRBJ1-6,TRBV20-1,CSALQAGMDSPLHF
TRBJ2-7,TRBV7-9,CASSPGTARYEQYF
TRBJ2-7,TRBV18,CASSNPGRPYEQYF
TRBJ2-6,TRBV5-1,CASSWQSYGANVLTF
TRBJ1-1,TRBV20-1,CSAPDSLANTEAFF
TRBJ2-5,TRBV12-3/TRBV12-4,CASSEMETQYF
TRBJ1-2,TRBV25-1,CASAGPRNYGYTF
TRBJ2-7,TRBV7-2,CASSLDLAGGPENTF
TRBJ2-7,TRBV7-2,CASTRTSGFNEQYF
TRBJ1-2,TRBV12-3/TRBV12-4,CASSLASLWVYGYTF
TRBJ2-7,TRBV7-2,CASSLAHGSYEQYF
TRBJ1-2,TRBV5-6,CASSSFQGRFFGYTF
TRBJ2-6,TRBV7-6,CASSLIGGSGANVLTF
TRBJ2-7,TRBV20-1,CSARVGVKIDLDF
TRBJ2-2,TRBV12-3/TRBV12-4,CASRKQGGTGELFF
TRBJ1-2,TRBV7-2,CASSLAGQAYGYTF
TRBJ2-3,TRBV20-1,CSARVARGRTWGHPETNTDTQYF
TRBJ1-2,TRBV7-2,CASSSGQVYGYTF
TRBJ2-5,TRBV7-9,CASSFFLGRDQETQYF
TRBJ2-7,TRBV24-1,CATSDPPLSEQYF
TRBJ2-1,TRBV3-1,CASSQEGGALYNEQFF
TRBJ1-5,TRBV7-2,CASSYLTGNQPQHF
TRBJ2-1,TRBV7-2,CASSFLHGQQRNEQFF
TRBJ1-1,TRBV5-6,CASTPGDLNTEAFF
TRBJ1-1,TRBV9,CASSVGRNTEAFF
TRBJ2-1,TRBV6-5,CASSYSSSGRANEQFF
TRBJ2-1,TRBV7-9,CASSPSGSPSNEQFF
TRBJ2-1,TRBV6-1,CASNIPGTSGTNEQFF
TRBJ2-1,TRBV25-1,CASIAGVSYNEQFF
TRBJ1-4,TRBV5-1,CASSLGGGNQKLFF
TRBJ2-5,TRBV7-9,CASSTYRTTTGTQYF
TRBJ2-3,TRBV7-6,CASSLALVAGGPTDTQYF
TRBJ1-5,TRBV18,CASSPLGVDQPQHF
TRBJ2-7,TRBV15,CATSRVGGEYEQYF
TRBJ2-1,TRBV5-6,CASSLVSSSVAEQFF